This T cell receptor beta chain derives from a study of blood T cell repertoires in COVID-19. Profiling relied on immunoSEQ multiplex PCR, and the TCRdb table lists in-frame clones only, not all of them. In the table there are hundreds of thousands of clones, roughly 89% of which are singletons. Participants were aged about 18 to 95 years, lived in around 25 US areas, and enrolled virtually. Each participant's cohort was designated according to participant-reported clinical history. Trimming took 2 bases from V and 7 from J; bases not matched to a gene: 7. Germline CDR1 is LGHDT and CDR2 is YNNKEL (reference sequence). The CDR3 has 16 residues.

The V call is TRBV3-1 (or the pseudogene TRBV3-2), the J call TRBJ2-1; 11 bases match TRBD2. The material sequenced was PBMCs or T cells enriched from blood (not recorded which). The sequence was collected from a man aged 55 to 70 who had recovered from COVID-19. CDR3 DNA: TGTGCCAGCAGCCAACCGACTAGCGGGATTTCAAATGAGCAGTTCTTC. This gives the protein CASSQPTSGISNEQFF.